One sample yielded the 9 T cell receptor beta chains listed below, sequenced in a study of blood T cell repertoires in COVID-19. Produced via immunoSEQ multiplex PCR; TCRdb's table is partial and in-frame only. The table includes about 180,000 clones, 75% to 90% detected once. Sequencing was done on a sample of PBMCs or T cells enriched from blood (not recorded which). The receptors originated from a middle-aged man who had recovered from COVID-19.

The chain employs TRBV30 and TRBJ1-2; D uncertain. Germline loops: CDR1 GTSNPN, CDR2 SVGIG (reference sequence). The CDR3 is 14 residues long. Trimming removed 3 bases at V and 8 bases at J, with 19 bases between. DNA for the CDR3: TGTGCCTGGAGGCAAGTTGGAATCGGAGTAGGCTACACCTTC. Translation gives CAWRQVGIGVGYTF. Supplemented by reference TRBV30 and TRBJ1-2, the full variable domain reads SQTIHQWPATLVQPVGSPLSLECTVEGTSNPNLYWYRQAAGRGLQLLFYSVGIGQISSEVPQNLSASRPQDRQFILSSKKLLLSDSGFYLCAWRQVGIGVGYTFGSGTRLTVV.

J is TRBJ1-6 and V is TRBV27, with TRBD1 matching 9 bases. This CDR3 spans 15 amino acids. The junction had 7 bases not matched to a gene; V was cut back by 8 bases and J by 5 bases. Per the germline V gene, CDR1 is MNHEY and CDR2 is SMNVEV (reference sequence). The CDR3 DNA reads as TGTGCCAGCTCCGGGACAGGGTACGATAATTCACCCCTCCACTTT. It codes for CASSGTGYDNSPLHF.

The rearrangement links TRBV13 to TRBJ2-5; tentatively, D is TRBD2 (6 bases). The germline V and J ends were trimmed by 3 bases and 3 bases, with 11 bases remaining between them. The length of the CDR3 is 14 residues. Germline V gene lookup returns CDR1 PRHDT and CDR2 FYEKMQ (reference sequence). DNA for the CDR3: TGTGCCAGCAGCTTTGGGGGGTATGAAGAGACCCAGTACTTC. This translates into CASSFGGYEETQYF.

The V call is TRBV12-3 or TRBV12-4, the J call TRBJ1-6, with TRBD1 matching over 7 bases. Trimming removed 6 bases from V and 5 bases from J; junction bases left unmatched: 1. The CDR3 is made up of 13 amino acids. CDR3 sequence: CASRQGNNSPLHF. CDR3 nucleotides: TGTGCCAGCAGACAGGGGAATAATTCACCCCTCCACTTT.

The chain joins TRBV5-6 to TRBJ1-4, with no clear D. Trimming shortened V by 9 bases and J by 0 bases, and 9 bases separated the two germline ends. The CDR3 is 13 residues long. Per the germline V gene, CDR1 is SGHDT and CDR2 is YYEEEE. The CDR3, as DNA: TGTGCCACCCTCAGTGCAACTAATGAAAAACTGTTTTTT. Translation: CATLSATNEKLFF.

The J gene is TRBJ2-1, the V gene TRBV7-8, with 10 bases lining up with TRBD2. CDR3 length: 17 residues. Germline V lookup: CDR1 SGHVS, CDR2 FQNEAQ. V was pared by 0 bases and J by 7 bases, with 9 bases of the junction left unmatched. CDR3 sequence: CASSLAPPSGRKNEQFF. The CDR3 nucleotides are TGTGCCAGCAGCTTAGCGCCCCCTAGCGGGAGAAAGAATGAGCAGTTCTTC.

The V call is TRBV5-1, the J call TRBJ1-4; no reliable D call. Trimming removed 0 bases at V and 6 bases at J, with 3 bases between. Germline lookup yields CDR1 SGHRS and CDR2 YFSETQ. The CDR3 covers 12 residues. The CDR3 DNA reads TGCGCCAGCAGCTTGGGCGATGAAAAACTGTTTTTT. Translating gives CASSLGDEKLFF.

The gene calls are TRBV9 and TRBJ1-1, with 7 positions matching TRBD1. V trimming: 4 bases; J trimming: 6 bases; junction bases outside the gene matches: 6. Per germline, CDR1 SGDLS and CDR2 YYNGEE. This CDR3 has 13 amino acids. The CDR3 sequence: CASSSTGEAEAFF. CDR3 sequence (DNA): TGTGCCAGCAGCTCAACAGGGGAAGCTGAAGCTTTCTTT.

This rearrangement joins TRBV2 to TRBJ1-1; 7 nucleotides align to TRBD1. The CDR3 extends over 17 amino acids. V lost 2 bases to trimming and J lost 0 bases; unmatched junction nucleotides: 9. Germline V gene data show CDR1 as SNHLY and CDR2 as FYNNEI. CDR3 nucleotides: TGTGCCAGCAGTGAACTATCAGGGGGAATTCTGAACACTGAAGCTTTCTTT. It translates to CASSELSGGILNTEAFF.